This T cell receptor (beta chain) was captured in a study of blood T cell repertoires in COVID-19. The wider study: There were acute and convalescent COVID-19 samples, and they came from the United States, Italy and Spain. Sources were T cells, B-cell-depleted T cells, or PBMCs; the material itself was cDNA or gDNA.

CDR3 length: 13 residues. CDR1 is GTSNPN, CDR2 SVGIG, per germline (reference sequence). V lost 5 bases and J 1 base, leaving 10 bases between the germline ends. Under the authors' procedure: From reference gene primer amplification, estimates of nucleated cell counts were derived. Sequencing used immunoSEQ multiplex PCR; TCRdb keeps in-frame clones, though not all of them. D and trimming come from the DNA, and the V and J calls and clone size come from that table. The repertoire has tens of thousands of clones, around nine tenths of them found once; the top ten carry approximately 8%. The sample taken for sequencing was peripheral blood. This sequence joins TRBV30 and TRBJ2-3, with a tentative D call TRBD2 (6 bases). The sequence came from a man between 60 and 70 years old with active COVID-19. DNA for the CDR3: TGTGCCTGGGGGACTTTGGGCACAGATACGCAGTATTTT. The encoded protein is CAWGTLGTDTQYF.